One sample yielded the 20 T cell receptor beta chains listed below, sequenced in a study of blood T cell repertoires in COVID-19. Repertoires were generated with immunoSEQ multiplex PCR, while TCRdb's copy carries only in-frame clones and drops some. The repertoire holds roughly 220,000 clones, with around 88% as singletons. Sequencing used PBMCs or T cells enriched from blood (not recorded which). These receptors originate from a woman aged 45-65 years with acute COVID-19.

This chain connects TRBV27 to TRBJ1-2; D remains ambiguous. V was trimmed by 4 bases and J by 3 bases, leaving 9 bases between them. This CDR3 region has 13 residues. Germline V CDR1 and CDR2: MNHEY, SMNVEV (reference sequence). Here the CDR3 reads CASSSWSDYGYTF. In nucleotides, the CDR3 is TGTGCCAGCAGTTCGTGGTCGGACTATGGCTACACCTTC.

The gene calls are TRBV18 and TRBJ2-7; 7 nucleotides match TRBD1. V trimming: 5 bases; J trimming: 4 bases; junction bases outside the gene matches: 14. Germline V gene sequence: CDR1 KGHSH, CDR2 LQKENI. The CDR3 spans 16 residues. The CDR3 reads CASSARTGQGAYEQYF. DNA for the CDR3: TGTGCCAGCTCAGCCCGGACAGGCCAAGGGGCTTACGAGCAGTACTTC.

V gene TRBV7-9 combines with J gene TRBJ2-1; TRBD2 matches 7 bases. The J segment lost 4 bases and the V segment lost 5 bases, leaving 8 bases of the junction unmatched. The CDR3 loop spans 15 amino acids. Germline CDR1 reads SEHNR; CDR2 reads FQNEAQ (reference sequence). In DNA, the CDR3 is TGTGCCAGCAGCCCGCAATCTAGCGGATACAATGAGCAGTTCTTC. Translated: CASSPQSSGYNEQFF.

This clone turned up a few times. In the same sample, other DNA sequences code for this CDR3. The chain links TRBV9 to TRBJ1-2; TRBD1 matches at 7 bases. Germline lookup yields CDR1 SGDLS and CDR2 YYNGEE. The CDR3 runs 14 residues. With 0 bases clipped from V and 4 bases from J, the junction kept 3 bases outside the gene matches. The CDR3 DNA reads as TGTGCCAGCAGCGTAGGACAGGGCACCTATGGCTACACCTTC. As protein: CASSVGQGTYGYTF.

The CDR3 loop reads CASTRGGSPRQGFMDEQFF. In nucleotides, the CDR3 is TGTGCCAGTACCAGAGGGGGGTCGCCCAGACAGGGGTTCATGGATGAGCAGTTCTTC. The chain joins TRBV28 to TRBJ2-1; 8 bases match TRBD1. Germline V gives CDR1 MDHEN, CDR2 SYDVKM. The CDR3 runs 19 residues. V lost 9 bases to trimming and J lost 8 bases; unmatched junction nucleotides: 27.

The V and J genes are TRBV11-1 and TRBJ2-7, with 9 nucleotides matching TRBD1. J gave up 7 bases and V 5 bases, and 6 bases lay outside the gene matches. CDR3 length: 13 residues. The germline CDR1 and CDR2 sequences are SGHAT and FQDESV (reference sequence). CDR3 residues: CASSRGQGIEQYF. Here the CDR3 DNA reads TGTGCCAGCAGCAGGGGACAGGGAATAGAGCAGTACTTC.

CDR3 bases: TGTGCCAGCAGCCAAGAGGGGGACAGTGCTTGGGAAAAACTGTTTTTT. The encoded protein is CASSQEGDSAWEKLFF. The chain uses TRBV4-2 and TRBJ1-4; 7 bases line up with TRBD1. The CDR3 sequence is 16 residues long. J gave up 8 bases and V 0 bases, and 9 bases lay outside the gene matches. Germline V gene data show CDR1 as LGHNA and CDR2 as YNFKEQ.

The rearrangement links TRBV19 to TRBJ2-3; 7 bases fit TRBD2. This CDR3 comprises 14 residues. CDR1 is LNHDA, CDR2 SQIVND, per germline (reference sequence). Losses at the gene ends were 3 bases for V and 6 bases for J; bases not matched to a gene: 6. CDR3 sequence reads: CASSMRRERDTQYF. Written as DNA, the CDR3 is TGTGCCAGTAGTATGCGGCGGGAGCGTGATACGCAGTATTTT.

V and J are TRBV29-1 and TRBJ2-6, with 11 positions matching TRBD1. The CDR3 is 16 residues long. Germline values: CDR1 SQVTM, CDR2 ANQGSEA. The V gene end was trimmed by 4 bases and the J gene end by 4 bases; junction bases not matched to a gene: 6. The CDR3 region is CSVGGQGVSGANVLTF. The CDR3 nucleotides are TGCAGCGTTGGGGGACAGGGGGTGTCCGGGGCCAACGTCCTGACTTTC.

The chain links TRBV7-3 to TRBJ2-2; 7 positions match TRBD2. Germline V lookup: CDR1 SGHTA, CDR2 FQGTGA. J was trimmed by 7 bases and V by 5 bases; bases with no gene match: 7. The CDR3 is 14 residues long. CDR3 protein: CASSKSGTLGELFF. The CDR3 DNA is TGTGCCAGCAGCAAGAGCGGGACTCTCGGGGAGCTGTTTTTT.

The CDR3 spells CASSFRTGGSIAKNIQYF. CDR3 DNA sequence: TGTGCCAGCAGCTTCCGGACAGGAGGAAGTATAGCCAAAAACATTCAGTACTTC. The chain joins TRBV5-6 to TRBJ2-4; TRBD1 aligns across 7 bases. This CDR3 is built from 18 residues. Losses at the gene ends were 2 bases for V and 0 bases for J; bases not matched to a gene: 11. Germline CDR1 and CDR2: SGHDT and YYEEEE. The entire variable domain, with the rest obtained from reference TRBV5-6 and TRBJ2-4, is as follows: DAGVTQSPTHLIKTRGQQVTLRCSPKSGHDTVSWYQQALGQGPQFIFQYYEEEERQRGNFPDRFSGHQFPNYSSELNVNALLLGDSALYLCASSFRTGGSIAKNIQYFGAGTRLSVL.

This rearrangement joins TRBV2 to TRBJ1-2; 11 bases map to TRBD1. Germline values: CDR1 SNHLY, CDR2 FYNNEI. The CDR3 runs 12 residues. Trimming cost V 7 bases and J 9 bases; bases outside gene matches: 4. CDR3 protein: CASTGTGGSYTF. The CDR3 DNA reads as TGTGCCAGCACCGGGACAGGGGGAAGCTACACCTTC.

V and J are TRBV28 and TRBJ1-2; D may be TRBD1 (5 bases). The CDR3 totals 13 residues. V lost 7 bases, J lost 4 bases, and 13 bases lay in between. CDR1 MDHEN and CDR2 SYDVKM come from the germline V gene. This CDR3 is CASKDQGSYGYTF. Here the CDR3 DNA reads TGTGCCAGCAAAGACCAGGGATCCTATGGCTACACCTTC.

In DNA form, the CDR3 reads TGTGCCAGCAGCGTAGCTCGAGGAGGCACAGATACGCAGTATTTT. Amino acids: CASSVARGGTDTQYF. V is TRBV9 and J is TRBJ2-3; the D is unclear. This CDR3 is 15 amino acids long. Germline values: CDR1 SGDLS, CDR2 YYNGEE. V was shortened by 0 bases and J by 1 base, with 9 bases between the two germline ends.

The rearrangement joins TRBV15 to TRBJ1-6, with TRBD1 identical over 8 bases. This CDR3 has 15 residues. Germline assignment: CDR1 LNHNV and CDR2 YYDKDF (reference sequence). J gave up 7 bases and V 3 bases, and 5 bases lay outside the gene matches. CDR3 in amino acids: CATSRMDRENSPLHF. In nucleotides, the CDR3 is TGTGCCACCAGCAGGATGGACAGGGAGAATTCACCCCTCCACTTT.

Only a few counts were recorded for this clone. The V call is TRBV14, the J call TRBJ2-7; 8 bases line up with TRBD1. The V gene's germline CDR1 is SGHDN and CDR2 FVKESK. Trimming took 4 bases from V and 3 from J; bases not matched to a gene: 2. The CDR3 spans 13 residues. In DNA, the CDR3 is TGTGCCAGCAGCCTGGGACAGGTCTACGAGCAGTACTTC. Translated: CASSLGQVYEQYF.

In DNA form, the CDR3 reads TGCGCCAGCAGCCAAGATGTCCCTTTCCAAGAGACCCAGTACTTC. This codes for CASSQDVPFQETQYF. This chain uses TRBV4-3 with TRBJ2-5; D uncertain. Germline V gene data show CDR1 as LGHNA and CDR2 as YSLEER. The V end lost 0 bases, the J end lost 1 base, and 9 bases lay between the germline ends. The CDR3 is 15 residues long.

The J gene is TRBJ1-5, the V gene TRBV7-9, with 7 bases fitting TRBD1. Germline V CDR1 and CDR2: SEHNR, FQNEAQ (reference sequence). This CDR3 has 15 amino acids. J gave up 0 bases and V 5 bases, and 4 bases lay outside the gene matches. In DNA, the CDR3 is TGTGCCAGCAGCAGGACAGGATATAGCAATCAGCCCCAGCATTTT. It yields the protein CASSRTGYSNQPQHF.

The V call is TRBV23-1, the J call TRBJ1-1; perhaps TRBD1 as D (6 bases). TRBV23-1 is assigned to the ORF class and has an uncertain function. With 5 bases removed from V and 1 base from J, the gap between germline ends came to 17 bases. The CDR3 loop spans 16 amino acids. The CDR3 sequence is CASSYSRGAGNTEAFF. As DNA, the CDR3 is TGCGCCAGCAGTTACTCCCGGGGGGCCGGGAACACTGAAGCTTTCTTT.

The V call is TRBV29-1, the J call TRBJ2-1; 10 positions match TRBD1. The germline CDR1 and CDR2 sequences are SQVTM and ANQGSEA. CDR3 length: 14 amino acids. The ends lost 8 bases at V and 7 bases at J; junction bases unmatched: 11. The CDR3, as DNA: TGCAGCACCAGGGGAGGGACAGGGGAAAATGAGCAGTTCTTC. Protein product: CSTRGGTGENEQFF.